This T cell receptor (beta chain) was found in a study of blood T cell repertoires in COVID-19. For the study at large: From T cells, B-cell-depleted T cells, or PBMCs came the material, which was cDNA or gDNA.

One Seattle source followed patients from active infection through their disease course. Libraries were prepared by immunoSEQ multiplex PCR; TCRdb keeps only in-frame clonotypes and omits some of them. The sample lists roughly 400,000 clones, around 87% occurring once. CDR1 is SGHRS, CDR2 YFSETQ, per germline. V was clipped by 5 bases and J by 2 bases; unmatched bases: 4. CDR3 length: 14 amino acids. This chain links TRBV5-1 with TRBJ1-3; TRBD1 aligns across 7 bases. This receptor was taken from a woman between 55 and 75 years old with COVID-19, enrolled during active disease. The sequenced sample consisted of peripheral blood. The CDR3 region has the DNA TGCGCCAGCAGGCCGCAGGGGGCTGGAAACACCATATATTTT. As protein: CASRPQGAGNTIYF. Combining the CDR3 with reference TRBV5-1 and TRBJ1-3 gives the whole variable domain KAGVTQTPRYLIKTRGQQVTLSCSPISGHRSVSWYQQTPGQGLQFLFEYFSETQRNKGNFPGRFSGRQFSNSRSEMNVSTLELGDSALYLCASRPQGAGNTIYFGEGSWLTVV.